This T cell receptor (beta chain) was found in a study of blood T cell repertoires in COVID-19. Cohorts were based on clinical histories the participants reported. Cohort 3 recovered donors had two negative PCRs, clearance, or symptom resolution. V was clipped by 3 bases and J by 10 bases, with 10 bases between them. The CDR3 totals 12 residues. Germline values: CDR1 SGDLS, CDR2 YYNGEE. Data came from immunoSEQ multiplex PCR; TCRdb stores just in-frame clones and leaves some out. In the table there are a few hundred thousand clones, around 84% of which are singletons. Sequenced sample: PBMCs or T cells enriched from blood (not recorded which). The rearrangement joins TRBV9 to TRBJ1-4, with unresolved D. The clonotype comes from a woman in her fifties or sixties who had recovered from COVID-19. DNA of the CDR3: TGTGCCAGCAGCGGCCTCGGTGGAAAACTGTTTTTT. This translates into CASSGLGGKLFF.